These 12 T cell receptor beta chains were all obtained from the same sample, sequenced in a study of vaccination effects on CD4 cells after COVID-19. Sequencing was preceded by expansion of antigen-specific CD4+ T cells with viral peptide pools in the ViraFEST assay. Following 10 days of culture, CD4+ T cells were isolated. Each participant was administered two doses of either the BNT162b2 or the mRNA-1273 vaccine. Method: immunoSEQ multiplex PCR; TCRdb's copy keeps in-frame clones and lacks some. This table has 9,500 to 15,000 clones, around 68% appearing once. These receptors have no identified antigens. The specimen comprised CD4+ T cells from PBMCs cultured with SARS-CoV-2 spike peptides, sampled after COVID-19 vaccination. These receptors all come from a human donor who received a COVID-19 vaccine.

The CDR3 DNA follows: TGTGCCAGTAGTCCTTACTTCCCACCTGAAGCTTTCTTT. Amino acid sequence: CASSPYFPPEAFF. This chain uses TRBV19 with TRBJ1-1, with unresolved D. V was cut by 5 bases and J by 6 bases, with 13 bases left in between. CDR1 LNHDA and CDR2 SQIVND come from the germline V gene (reference sequence). The CDR3 is 13 amino acids.

This chain connects TRBV9 to TRBJ1-6; D might be TRBD1 (6 bases). CDR3 length: 16 amino acids. The V end lost 0 bases, the J end lost 0 bases, and 7 bases lay between the germline ends. Germline assignment: CDR1 SGDLS and CDR2 YYNGEE. The chain's CDR3 is CASSVEGGSYNSPLHF. The CDR3 nucleotides are TGTGCCAGCAGCGTAGAAGGGGGCTCCTATAATTCACCCCTCCACTTT.

This clone has only one observation. The V gene is TRBV3-1 (or the pseudogene TRBV3-2), the J gene TRBJ1-4; D uncertain. V was clipped by 0 bases and J by 7 bases, with 6 bases between them. CDR3 length: 13 residues. Germline-derived CDR1 and CDR2 are LGHDT and YNNKEL (reference sequence). The CDR3 sequence is CASSQDRVEKLFF. The CDR3 DNA follows: TGTGCCAGCAGCCAAGATCGTGTTGAAAAACTGTTTTTT.

This clone was detected a few times. This chain uses TRBV13 with TRBJ1-1, with a tentative D call TRBD1 (5 bases). The V and J ends lost 4 bases and 1 base respectively, with 13 bases between them. This CDR3 region has 15 residues. The germline V gene has CDR1 PRHDT and CDR2 FYEKMQ (reference sequence). CDR3 sequence: CASSSLSGENTEAFF. For the CDR3, the DNA is TGTGCCAGCAGCTCCCTCTCGGGGGAGAACACTGAAGCTTTCTTT. Full variable domain (remainder filled in from reference TRBV13 and TRBJ1-1): AAGVIQSPRHLIKEKRETATLKCYPIPRHDTVYWYQQGPGQDPQFLISFYEKMQSDKGSIPDRFSAQQFSDYHSELNMSSLELGDSALYFCASSSLSGENTEAFFGQGTRLTVV.

This clone was counted only a few times. V is TRBV23-1 and J is TRBJ2-5; D is undetermined. TRBV23-1 is recorded as an ORF, its role being uncertain. The CDR3 totals 19 residues. Trimming took 0 bases from V and 1 from J, leaving 21 bases between them. CDR3 sequence (DNA): TGCGCCAGCAGTCAATCGGCCCATCGGATTAAAAGGGTCCAAGAGACCCAGTACTTC. It is translated as CASSQSAHRIKRVQETQYF.

CDR3 in DNA: TGTGCCATCAGTGAGGGACGCGAAAACGGCTACACCTTC. This sequence encodes CAISEGRENGYTF. The chain couples TRBV10-3 to TRBJ1-2; the D is unclear. Germline V gene data show CDR1 as ENHRY and CDR2 as SYGVKD. V shed 2 bases and J shed 8 bases, with 12 bases lying between them. This CDR3 contains 13 residues.

The CDR3: CSVGQSYNEQFF. In nucleotides, the CDR3 is TGCAGCGTAGGACAGAGCTACAATGAGCAGTTCTTC. V is TRBV29-1 and J is TRBJ2-1; D is perhaps TRBD1 (6 bases). V dropped 6 bases and J dropped 3 bases, with 9 bases sitting between them. The CDR3 totals 12 residues. Germline CDR1 reads SQVTM; CDR2 reads ANQGSEA.

This chain uses TRBV4-3 with TRBJ1-2; 7 bases fit TRBD1. Germline trimming cut 4 bases from V and 5 bases from J; bases unmatched to any gene: 4. The CDR3 totals 13 residues. The germline CDR1 and CDR2 sequences are LGHNA and YSLEER. The CDR3 DNA reads TGCGCCAGCAGCCCAGGGGGGGCTTATGGCTACACCTTC. This translates into CASSPGGAYGYTF.

By sample share, this clone is medium-sized. The genes are TRBV6-1 and TRBJ1-2; 7 nucleotides align to TRBD1. The CDR3 runs 18 residues. Germline V gene lookup returns CDR1 MNHNS and CDR2 SASEGT. Trimming took 0 bases from V and 2 from J; bases not matched to a gene: 12. In nucleotides, the CDR3 is TGTGCCAGCAGTGAAGCGCAGTACACAGGGACAGCAAACTATGGCTACACCTTC. Translated: CASSEAQYTGTANYGYTF.

In its sample, this clone is medium-sized. The rearrangement links TRBV29-1 to TRBJ2-1, with 9 positions matching TRBD2. V dropped 4 bases and J dropped 7; count of bases not matched to a gene: 5. This CDR3 is 13 amino acids long. Looked up from germline, CDR1 is SQVTM and CDR2 is ANQGSEA. In DNA, the CDR3 is TGCAGCGTTGCGGGCGGGAGGGTAAATGAGCAGTTCTTC. Translation gives CSVAGGRVNEQFF.

The chain is built from TRBV6-5 and TRBJ2-3; D gene unclear. This CDR3 is 15 amino acids long. Germline CDR1 MNHEY, CDR2 SVGAGI. Trimming took 10 bases from V and 2 from J, leaving 19 bases between them. CDR3 sequence (DNA): TGTGCCACCGTTTCGGATGAAACCTTCACAGATACGCAGTATTTT. Protein: CATVSDETFTDTQYF.

This CDR3 is CASSPSPNARETQYF. The DNA for the CDR3 is TGTGCCAGCAGTCCATCCCCTAACGCGCGGGAGACCCAGTACTTC. The rearrangement joins TRBV6-5 to TRBJ2-5, with no clear D. The CDR3 runs to 15 residues. The V gene's germline CDR1 is MNHEY and CDR2 SVGAGI. The V end was cut by 5 bases, the J end by 5 bases, with 18 bases between.